This T cell receptor beta chain was obtained from a study of tumor-infiltrating lymphocytes in primary liver carcinoma. This clonotype was seen ten or more times. As yet, its antigen is unknown. General study results and limits: Detection in all five tumor regions applied to only about 7-25% of top clones. Less overlap was seen in tumor-adjacent and tumor-blood pairs than in tumor region pairs.

A constant-region primer primed TCR beta cDNA synthesis from 500 to 550 ng of total RNA. Nested multiplex PCR, run for three rounds with slightly modified ARM-PCR, yielded TCR beta libraries. With TRBV1-TRBV30 forward primers and a C-beta reverse primer, the first two PCR rounds were run for approximately 10 cycles each. Each CDR3 protein gets one entry after TCRdb re-called the multiplex PCR reads with MiXCR. The table includes 100,000 or so distinct CDR3 sequences, around 71% detected once. This CDR3 contains 15 residues. V gave up 5 bases and J gave up 5 bases; unmatched junction bases: 7. Scientists recovered RNA and DNA together from around 20-30 mg of unsorted bulk tissue. Resecting the tumor surgically was how the patients' primary liver carcinoma was treated. Every tumor sample held more than 85% viable tumor cells.

The receptor comes from a woman aged 55-69 years with primary liver carcinoma and hepatitis B virus infection. This chain connects TRBV12-3 or TRBV12-4 to TRBJ2-3; 10 nucleotides agree with TRBD2. The sequenced sample consisted of liver tumor tissue from sampling region 2. Stated subset: tumor region T2, inferior pole. This chain's CDR3 is CASSDGTSVGDTQYF. DNA for the CDR3: TGTGCCAGCAGTGACGGGACTAGCGTTGGAGATACGCAGTATTTT.